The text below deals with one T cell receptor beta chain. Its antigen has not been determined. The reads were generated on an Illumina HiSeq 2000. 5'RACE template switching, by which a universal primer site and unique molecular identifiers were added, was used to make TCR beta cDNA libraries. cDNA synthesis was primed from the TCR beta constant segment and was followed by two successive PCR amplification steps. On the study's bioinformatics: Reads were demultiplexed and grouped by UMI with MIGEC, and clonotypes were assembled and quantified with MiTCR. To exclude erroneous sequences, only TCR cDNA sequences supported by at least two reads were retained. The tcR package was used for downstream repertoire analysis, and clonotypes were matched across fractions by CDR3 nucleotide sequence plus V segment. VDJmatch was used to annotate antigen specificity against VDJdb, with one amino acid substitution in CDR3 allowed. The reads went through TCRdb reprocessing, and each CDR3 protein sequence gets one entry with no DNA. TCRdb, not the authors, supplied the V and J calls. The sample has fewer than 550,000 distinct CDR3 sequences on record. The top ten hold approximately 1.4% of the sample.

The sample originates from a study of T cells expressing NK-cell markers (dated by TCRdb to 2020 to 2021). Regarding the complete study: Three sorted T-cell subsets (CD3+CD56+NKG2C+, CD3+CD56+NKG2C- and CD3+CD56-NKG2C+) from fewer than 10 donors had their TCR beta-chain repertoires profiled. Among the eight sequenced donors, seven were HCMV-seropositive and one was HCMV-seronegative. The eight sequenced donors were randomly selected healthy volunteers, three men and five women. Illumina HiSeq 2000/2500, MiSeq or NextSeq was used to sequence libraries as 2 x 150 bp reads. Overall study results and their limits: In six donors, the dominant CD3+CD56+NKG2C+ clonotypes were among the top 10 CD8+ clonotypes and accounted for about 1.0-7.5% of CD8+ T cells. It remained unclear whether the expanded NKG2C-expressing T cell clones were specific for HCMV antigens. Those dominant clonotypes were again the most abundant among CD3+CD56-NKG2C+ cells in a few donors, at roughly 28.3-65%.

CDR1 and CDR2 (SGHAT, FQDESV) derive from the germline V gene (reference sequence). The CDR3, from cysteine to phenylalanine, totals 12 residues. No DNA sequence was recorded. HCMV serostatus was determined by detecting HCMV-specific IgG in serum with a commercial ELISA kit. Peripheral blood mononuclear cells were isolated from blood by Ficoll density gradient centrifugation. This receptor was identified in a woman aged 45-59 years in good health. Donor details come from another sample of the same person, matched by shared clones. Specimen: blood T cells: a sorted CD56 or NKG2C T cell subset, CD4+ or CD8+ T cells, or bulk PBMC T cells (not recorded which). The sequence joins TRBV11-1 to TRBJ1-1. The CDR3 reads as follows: CASSPMGTEAFF.